This TCR beta chain was recovered during a study of identical twins. The germline gives CDR1 ENHRY, CDR2 SYGVKD. Trimming cost V 6 bases and J 0 bases, with 15 bases left between them. The CDR3 runs 17 residues. TCRdb re-called the 5' RACE reads with MiXCR, one entry per CDR3 protein. Found here are 1,800,000 or so distinct CDR3 sequences, under 35% of them singletons; the top ten hold about 0.25%. The chain uses TRBV10-3 and TRBJ2-6; D not certain. The receptor was isolated from a newborn girl in good health. Sequencing was done on a sample of cord blood. The CDR3 here is CAISGAGRSSGANVLTF. DNA for the CDR3: TGTGCCATCAGCGGAGCCGGACGGAGCTCTGGGGCCAACGTCCTGACTTTC.